The next 27 T cell receptor beta chains were all read from a single sample in a study of blood T cells in healthy people across ages. Sample-barcoded 5' priming and a J-beta primer mix drove a second PCR of roughly 7 to 11 cycles. Each CDR3 protein gets one entry after TCRdb re-called the 5' RACE reads with MiXCR. The table lists hundreds of thousands of distinct CDR3 sequences, approximately 30% of them singletons. The sequencing sample was made of blood. Receptors were obtained from a woman older than 75 in good health.

This clonotype was recorded many times. J is TRBJ2-5 and V is TRBV25-1, with 7 bases identical to TRBD1. The germline V gene has CDR1 MGHDK and CDR2 SYGVNS. The CDR3 consists of 16 residues. V lost 2 bases and J lost 2; bases outside the gene matches: 8. As DNA, the CDR3 is TGTGCCAGCAGTGAAAAAGGGAGACAGGGTCAAGAGACCCAGTACTTC. Protein: CASSEKGRQGQETQYF.

The sample holds one count of this clonotype. J is TRBJ2-2 and V is TRBV10-3, with D perhaps TRBD1 (5 bases). Germline V gene data show CDR1 as ENHRY and CDR2 as SYGVKD. V shed 7 bases and J shed 3 bases, with 12 bases lying between them. The CDR3 loop spans 14 amino acids. The CDR3 is CAIKAGRDTGELFF. For the CDR3, the DNA is TGTGCCATCAAAGCAGGCAGGGACACCGGGGAGCTGTTTTTT.

In this sample, this clonotype turned up a few times. The J gene is TRBJ1-1, the V gene TRBV6-2 or TRBV6-3, with 12 bases lining up with TRBD1. The germline V gene encodes CDR1 MNHEY and CDR2 SVGEGT. V shed 6 bases and J 7 bases; nucleotides not matched to a gene: 15. This CDR3 spans 17 amino acids. The CDR3 DNA follows: TGTGCCAGCAGCCGCGGGACAGGGGGCGCCTCAGACATTGAAGCTTTCTTT. This sequence encodes CASSRGTGGASDIEAFF.

This clonotype was detected ten times or more. The V gene is TRBV4-1, the J gene TRBJ2-6, with 11 bases aligning to TRBD2. The CDR3 has 20 residues. Germline CDR1 MGHRA, CDR2 YSYEKL. After removal of 4 bases from V and 0 bases from J, the junction contained 11 bases not matched to a gene. This chain's CDR3 is CASSRAVASGGISGANVLTF. Here the CDR3 DNA reads TGCGCCAGCAGCCGGGCGGTTGCTAGCGGGGGGATCTCTGGGGCCAACGTCCTGACTTTC.

CDR3 coding DNA: TGCAGCGTTGAACGGGGGCCCGGCGAGCAGTACTTC. Residues: CSVERGPGEQYF. V is TRBV29-1 and J is TRBJ2-7, with D possibly called TRBD1 or TRBD2 (6 bases each). CDR1 and CDR2 from the germline V gene are SQVTM and ANQGSEA. The V gene lost 2 bases and the J gene lost 6 bases, with 11 bases spanning the gap. This CDR3 comprises 12 residues.

This clonotype has a count of ten or more. This chain joins TRBV5-1 and TRBJ2-1, with a possible D match to TRBD1 (7 bases). CDR3 length: 15 amino acids. V lost 2 bases to trimming and J lost 7 bases, with 16 bases between them. From germline, CDR1 is SGHRS and CDR2 YFSETQ. The chain's CDR3 is CASSFRQGGKNEQFF. For the CDR3, the DNA is TGCGCCAGCAGCTTCAGGCAGGGGGGTAAGAATGAGCAGTTCTTC.

This chain uses TRBV12-3 or TRBV12-4 with TRBJ1-1; D not resolved. With 5 bases removed from V and 7 bases from J, the gap between germline ends came to 20 bases. This CDR3 contains 15 residues. The CDR3: CASSPPALLASEAFF. The CDR3 DNA reads TGTGCCAGCAGTCCCCCGGCACTACTCGCCAGTGAAGCTTTCTTT.

There are many counts of this clonotype. The chain recombines TRBV5-1 with TRBJ2-5; D is ambiguous. CDR1 is SGHRS and CDR2 is YFSETQ in the germline V gene. The CDR3 totals 13 residues. V was cut by 0 bases and J by 5 bases, with 8 bases left in between. The CDR3 region has the DNA TGCGCCAGCAGCTTGGCGTCAGTGGAGACCCAGTACTTC. Its protein is CASSLASVETQYF.

This clonotype was observed many times. V gene TRBV29-1 combines with J gene TRBJ1-1; tentatively, D is TRBD1 (6 bases). CDR1 SQVTM and CDR2 ANQGSEA come from the germline V gene. This CDR3 has 12 amino acids. The ends were cut back, 6 bases at V and 1 base at J, with 9 bases in the middle. The CDR3 DNA sequence: TGCAGCGTGAAACAGGGGAACACTGAAGCTTTCTTT. As protein: CSVKQGNTEAFF.

There are many counts of this clonotype. A much more abundant neighbour one base away suggests this may be a read error. The chain has TRBV7-6 and TRBJ2-5; D is possibly TRBD1 or TRBD2 (5 bases each). V lost 3 bases and J lost 11, with 19 bases in between. Germline V gives CDR1 SGHVS, CDR2 FNYEAQ. This CDR3 is built from 14 residues. CDR3 sequence reads: CASSFGTDPREQYF. The CDR3 coding sequence is TGTGCCAGCAGCTTCGGTACGGACCCCAGGGAGCAGTACTTC.

As for this clonotype: A single base separates this from a much larger clone, so it may be a read error. This chain links TRBV30 with TRBJ2-5; 10 bases agree with TRBD1. The DNA end is more similar to TRBJ2-7, so the J call may be wrong. CDR1 and CDR2 from the germline V gene are GTSNPN and SVGIG (reference sequence). This CDR3 is 14 amino acids long. The CDR3 here is CTWKRTGGKYEQYF. The CDR3 region has the DNA TGTACCTGGAAGAGGACAGGGGGGAAGTACGAGCAGTACTTC.

This clonotype has more than one count but fewer than ten. V gene TRBV20-1 combines with J gene TRBJ2-3; D is ambiguous. The CDR3 is 11 residues long. Looked up from germline, CDR1 is DFQATT and CDR2 is SNEGSKA (reference sequence). Trimming removed 3 bases at V and 5 bases at J, with 6 bases between. As DNA, the CDR3 is TGCAGTGCTAGGGAAGTAGATACGCAGTATTTT. Protein: CSAREVDTQYF.

Remarks on this clonotype: This may arise from a read error, as a much more abundant clone is one base away. The V gene is TRBV3-1, the J gene TRBJ2-5, with D hard to call. The last part of the DNA fits TRBJ2-7 better; the J call may be wrong. The CDR3 has 13 residues. CDR1 is LGHDT and CDR2 is YNNKEL in the germline V gene (reference sequence). CDR3 sequence reads: CASSQGGTGEQYF. The CDR3 region has the DNA TGTGCCAGCAGCCAAGGGGGTACGGGCGAGCAGTACTTC.

This clonotype was seen many times. The J gene is TRBJ1-5, the V gene TRBV7-9; TRBD1 might be the D (5 bases). The CDR3 totals 13 residues. Germline-derived CDR1 and CDR2 are SEHNR and FQNEAQ (reference sequence). V was trimmed by 4 bases and J by 6 bases, leaving 10 bases between them. The CDR3 reads CASSSTVGQPQHF. CDR3 DNA sequence: TGTGCCAGCAGCTCGACAGTTGGTCAGCCCCAGCATTTT.

This clonotype was picked up many times. The rearrangement uses TRBV28 and TRBJ2-5; D is possibly TRBD2 (5 bases). Germline values: CDR1 MDHEN, CDR2 SYDVKM. V was cut by 3 bases and J by 4 bases, with 18 bases left in between. This CDR3 is 16 amino acids long. CDR3 sequence reads: CASSFLRGLVGETQYF. The CDR3 region has the DNA TGTGCCAGCAGTTTTCTTCGGGGTCTGGTGGGAGAGACCCAGTACTTC.

This clonotype was recorded at least ten times. The rearrangement uses TRBV5-1 and TRBJ2-1; D ambiguous. V lost 0 bases to trimming and J lost 0 bases, with 10 bases between them. Germline CDR1 reads SGHRS; CDR2 reads YFSETQ. The length of the CDR3 is 16 residues. CDR3 in amino acids: CASSLDLVSSYNEQFF. The CDR3 DNA is TGCGCCAGCAGCTTGGATCTGGTGAGCTCCTACAATGAGCAGTTCTTC. The variable domain in full, completed from reference TRBV5-1 and TRBJ2-1, reads KAGVTQTPRYLIKTRGQQVTLSCSPISGHRSVSWYQQTPGQGLQFLFEYFSETQRNKGNFPGRFSGRQFSNSRSEMNVSTLELGDSALYLCASSLDLVSSYNEQFFGPGTRLTVL.

The rearrangement uses TRBV7-3 and TRBJ2-1; D ambiguous. V lost 2 bases and J lost 6, with 14 bases in between. This CDR3 is built from 15 residues. Germline V gene data show CDR1 as SGHTA and CDR2 as FQGTGA. CDR3 sequence: CASSLGRMGINEQFF. CDR3 sequence (DNA): TGTGCCAGCAGCTTAGGGCGCATGGGGATCAATGAGCAGTTCTTC.

Concerning this clonotype itself: Given a much more abundant clone one base away, this may be a read error. The J gene is TRBJ1-5, the V gene TRBV10-3; no definite D call. The germline gives CDR1 ENHRY, CDR2 SYGVKD. There are 14 residues in the CDR3. V was pared by 2 bases and J by 0 bases, with 5 bases between. The chain's CDR3 is CAISEGSSNQPQHF. The CDR3 nucleotides read TGTGCCATCAGTGAGGGCAGTAGCAATCAGCCCCAGCATTTT.

With regard to this clonotype: The germline gene is not matched at one end of the junction; a read error may be the cause. The chain couples TRBV28 to TRBJ2-1; D gene unclear. This CDR3 has 13 residues. Germline V gene lookup returns CDR1 MDHEN and CDR2 SYDVKM. CDR3 loop: CASSIYSYNEEYF. DNA of the CDR3: TGTGCCAGCAGTATATACTCCTACAATGAGGAGTACTTC.

This clonotype was counted ten times or more. The V gene is TRBV28, the J gene TRBJ2-7, with 7 bases aligning to TRBD2. Germline-derived CDR1 and CDR2 are MDHEN and SYDVKM. Trimming at V came to 10 bases and at J to 0 bases, leaving 6 bases not matched to a gene. This CDR3 has 13 residues. The CDR3 bases are TGTGCCATCTCCGGGGGGAGCTCCTACGAGCAGTACTTC. It specifies CAISGGSSYEQYF.

The table lists this clonotype with many counts. This CDR3 is CASSQTGTADQPQHF. The CDR3 DNA is TGTGCCAGCAGCCAAACAGGGACTGCGGATCAGCCCCAGCATTTT. The chain couples TRBV7-2 to TRBJ1-5; possible D gene TRBD1, 6 bases. Trimming left V 5 bases short and J 5 bases short, with 16 bases between. The CDR3 covers 15 residues. Per the germline V gene, CDR1 is SGHTA and CDR2 is FQGNSA. Full variable domain (remainder filled in from reference TRBV7-2 and TRBJ1-5): GAGVSQSPSNKVTEKGKDVELRCDPISGHTALYWYRQSLGQGLEFLIYFQGNSAPDKSGLPSDRFSAERTGGSVSTLTIQRTQQEDSAVYLCASSQTGTADQPQHFGDGTRLSIL.

A remark on this clonotype: This may stem from a read error, because a much larger clone lies one nucleotide away. CDR3 nucleotides: TGTGCCTGGGGTAAGAGGGCTGAGCAGCCCCAGCATTTT. It yields the protein CAWGKRAEQPQHF. The chain joins TRBV30 to TRBJ1-5; D is undetermined. The CDR3 runs to 13 residues. Germline lookup yields CDR1 GTSNPN and CDR2 SVGIG (reference sequence). Deletions cut 5 bases from V and 7 bases from J, with 15 bases between.

This chain joins TRBV6-1 and TRBJ2-7; D gene ambiguous. V dropped 4 bases and J dropped 3 bases, with 13 bases sitting between them. The CDR3 runs 14 residues. CDR1 MNHNS and CDR2 SASEGT come from the germline V gene. Written as DNA, the CDR3 is TGTGCCAGCAGTGCGGAAAGCTCTGTCTACGAGCAGTACTTC. The encoded protein is CASSAESSVYEQYF.

The gene calls are TRBV6-6 and TRBJ1-5, with TRBD1 matching over 9 bases. The trim removed 5 bases at V and 6 bases at J, leaving 8 bases unmatched. The CDR3 covers 15 residues. Germline values: CDR1 MNHNY, CDR2 SVGAGI (reference sequence). The CDR3 DNA is TGTGCCAGCAGTCCACCGGGACAGGGAGGTCAGCCCCAGCATTTT. This codes for CASSPPGQGGQPQHF.

This clonotype was counted at least ten times. The gene calls are TRBV2 and TRBJ2-7; D is uncertain. Germline lookup yields CDR1 SNHLY and CDR2 FYNNEI. The CDR3 sequence is 13 residues long. The V gene lost 7 bases and the J gene lost 0 bases, with 10 bases spanning the gap. Written as DNA, the CDR3 is TGTGCCAGCACAGATTATATCTCCTACGAGCAGTACTTC. It codes for CASTDYISYEQYF.

This clonotype has a count of ten or more. This chain uses TRBV11-1 with TRBJ2-1; 14 bases are shared with TRBD2. This CDR3 comprises 17 residues. Germline values: CDR1 SGHAT, CDR2 FQDESV (reference sequence). V lost 5 bases and J lost 4; bases outside the gene matches: 7. CDR3 in DNA: TGTGCCAGCAGCCCCGGACTAGCGGGGGGCTTTTACAATGAGCAGTTCTTC. Protein: CASSPGLAGGFYNEQFF.

This clonotype was observed many times. The chain is built from TRBV20-1 and TRBJ1-4; TRBD1 is a possible D gene (5 bases). V lost 6 bases, J lost 8 bases, and 19 bases lay in between. The germline CDR1 and CDR2 sequences are DFQATT and SNEGSKA (reference sequence). CDR3 length: 14 residues. CDR3 residues: CSAVNILGDEKLFF. In nucleotides, the CDR3 is TGCAGTGCCGTCAACATCCTGGGGGACGAAAAACTGTTTTTT.